The 21 T cell receptor beta chains below all came from one sample that was sequenced in a study of blood T cell repertoires in COVID-19. Sequenced by immunoSEQ multiplex PCR; TCRdb stores in-frame clones only, minus some. Found here are roughly 300,000 clones, roughly 90% of them singletons; the top ten hold about 6%. Sequences were obtained from peripheral blood. The receptors here all came from a man younger than 35 who had recovered from COVID-19.

The chain links TRBV6-5 to TRBJ2-5; maybe TRBD2 (6 bases). Trimming cost V 6 bases and J 3 bases, with 11 bases left between them. This CDR3 region has 13 residues. Germline-derived CDR1 and CDR2 are MNHEY and SVGAGI. The CDR3 sequence: CASSRGGEETQYF. The CDR3 DNA sequence: TGTGCCAGCAGCCGCGGAGGGGAAGAGACCCAGTACTTC.

This clone was seen a single time. The chain recombines TRBV19 with TRBJ2-2, with no clear D. Trimming left V 3 bases short and J 4 bases short, with 12 bases between. This CDR3 has 15 amino acids. Germline values: CDR1 LNHDA, CDR2 SQIVND (reference sequence). The CDR3 DNA sequence: TGTGCCAGTAGTATGTACGGGTTCCCCACCGGGGAGCTGTTTTTT. This sequence encodes CASSMYGFPTGELFF.

The gene calls are TRBV5-1 and TRBJ1-2; 7 bases match TRBD1. V shed 3 bases and J 2 bases; nucleotides not matched to a gene: 7. This CDR3 region has 15 residues. Germline V gene lookup returns CDR1 SGHRS and CDR2 YFSETQ. In DNA form, the CDR3 reads TGCGCCAGCAGCTCGGGGGGGACAGTAAACTATGGCTACACCTTC. Protein product: CASSSGGTVNYGYTF.

V is TRBV9 and J is TRBJ1-2; perhaps TRBD1 as D (6 bases). The length of the CDR3 is 14 residues. V lost 4 bases to trimming and J lost 3 bases, with 13 bases between them. Germline CDR1 SGDLS, CDR2 YYNGEE. The CDR3 region is CASSPGQPDYGYTF. The CDR3 bases are TGTGCCAGCAGCCCTGGACAGCCTGACTATGGCTACACCTTC.

The chain combines TRBV27 with TRBJ1-1; no definite D call. V was clipped by 9 bases and J by 5 bases, with 16 bases between them. The germline V gene encodes CDR1 MNHEY and CDR2 SMNVEV (reference sequence). The CDR3 covers 13 residues. Written as DNA, the CDR3 is TGTGCCAGTTCAGCATCACGGGGTACTGAAGCTTTCTTT. The encoded protein is CASSASRGTEAFF.

V gene TRBV7-8 combines with J gene TRBJ1-2, with D unresolved. This CDR3 is 12 amino acids long. The germline gives CDR1 SGHVS, CDR2 FQNEAQ. Trimming shortened V by 0 bases and J by 8 bases, and 7 bases separated the two germline ends. The CDR3 reads CASSLARRGYTF. In DNA, the CDR3 is TGTGCCAGCAGCTTAGCCCGCAGGGGCTACACCTTC.

The chain is built from TRBV7-2 and TRBJ1-2; no clear D. V was cut by 5 bases and J by 2 bases, with 15 bases left in between. Germline CDR1 reads SGHTA; CDR2 reads FQGNSA. There are 15 residues in the CDR3. Here the CDR3 reads CASSPSQASNYGYTF. For the CDR3, the DNA is TGTGCCAGCAGCCCCTCCCAAGCCTCGAACTATGGCTACACCTTC.

The V gene is TRBV21-1, the J gene TRBJ1-5; TRBD1 is the table's D call, not checked against the DNA. TRBV21-1 is classified as a pseudogene. This CDR3 spans 15 amino acids. CDR3 bases: TGTGCCAGCAGCAAGGGGACAGGGATCGATCAGCCCCAGCATTTT. It encodes CASSKGTGIDQPQHF.

This clone was detected once. The chain uses TRBV2 and TRBJ1-5, with D perhaps TRBD1 (6 bases). CDR3 length equals 14 residues. Germline V CDR1 and CDR2: SNHLY, FYNNEI. The V and J ends lost 6 bases and 6 bases respectively, with 15 bases between them. The CDR3 region has the DNA TGTGCCAGCAGCGTGGTAAGGGGGGGTCAGCCCCAGCATTTT. Encoded protein: CASSVVRGGQPQHF.

The chain employs TRBV5-1 and TRBJ2-1; 7 bases are shared with TRBD2. The CDR3 extends over 15 amino acids. Per germline, CDR1 SGHRS and CDR2 YFSETQ. Trimming cost V 0 bases and J 7 bases; bases outside gene matches: 7. The CDR3 sequence is CASSLASTAGNEQFF. CDR3 nucleotides: TGCGCCAGCAGCTTGGCCAGTACAGCGGGGAATGAGCAGTTCTTC. Looking up the rest from reference TRBV5-1 and TRBJ2-1 gives the full variable domain: KAGVTQTPRYLIKTRGQQVTLSCSPISGHRSVSWYQQTPGQGLQFLFEYFSETQRNKGNFPGRFSGRQFSNSRSEMNVSTLELGDSALYLCASSLASTAGNEQFFGPGTRLTVL.

The chain recombines TRBV10-2 with TRBJ2-1; TRBD1 matches 7 bases. The V gene end was trimmed by 5 bases and the J gene end by 3 bases; junction bases not matched to a gene: 10. Germline loops: CDR1 WSHSY, CDR2 SAAADI. The CDR3 totals 16 residues. In DNA form, the CDR3 reads TGCGCCAGCAGTCCCGGGACAGCGTTCAACTACAATGAGCAGTTCTTC. Its translation: CASSPGTAFNYNEQFF.

The V gene is TRBV6-5, the J gene TRBJ2-1; the match to TRBD2 covers 11 bases. After removal of 6 bases from V and 5 bases from J, the junction contained 6 bases not matched to a gene. This CDR3 is 15 amino acids long. In germline, CDR1 is MNHEY, CDR2 SVGAGI. The CDR3 nucleotides are TGTGCCAGCAGGGGGGGGACTAGCGGTAACAATGAGCAGTTCTTC. Encoded protein: CASRGGTSGNNEQFF.

The rearrangement uses TRBV27 and TRBJ1-3; no reliable D call. V lost 3 bases to trimming and J lost 3 bases, with 6 bases between them. The CDR3 has 13 residues. Germline V gives CDR1 MNHEY, CDR2 SMNVEV (reference sequence). The CDR3 region is CASSFSVGNTIYF. The DNA for the CDR3 is TGTGCCAGCAGTTTTTCCGTTGGAAACACCATATATTTT.

The V gene is TRBV10-3, the J gene TRBJ2-1; 12 bases are shared with TRBD2. Germline assignment: CDR1 ENHRY and CDR2 SYGVKD. Losses at the gene ends were 6 bases for V and 7 bases for J; bases not matched to a gene: 7. The CDR3 has 15 amino acids. The CDR3 region has the DNA TGTGCCATCAGGGGACTAGCGGGCGACGAAAATGAGCAGTTCTTC. This codes for CAIRGLAGDENEQFF.

V usage is TRBV24-1 and J usage is TRBJ1-5; D is unclear. The ends were cut back, 3 bases at V and 6 bases at J, with 8 bases in the middle. Germline V gene sequence: CDR1 KGHDR, CDR2 SFDVKD. The CDR3 spans 13 residues. This chain's CDR3 is CATSDGLGQPQHF. The CDR3 nucleotides read TGTGCCACCAGTGATGGACTTGGTCAGCCCCAGCATTTT.

CDR3 in amino acids: CASSLDRSGETQYF. CDR3 in DNA: TGCGCCAGCAGCCTAGACAGGTCTGGGGAGACCCAGTACTTC. The V and J genes are TRBV4-1 and TRBJ2-5; a possible D gene is TRBD1 (6 bases). CDR3 length equals 14 residues. The germline V gene encodes CDR1 MGHRA and CDR2 YSYEKL. V was pared by 4 bases and J by 5 bases, with 14 bases between.

The J gene is TRBJ2-1, the V gene TRBV6-5; 7 bases agree with TRBD2. The V segment lost 4 bases and the J segment 10 bases; nucleotides outside the gene matches: 4. This CDR3 is built from 12 residues. CDR1 is MNHEY and CDR2 is SVGAGI in the germline V gene. The CDR3 DNA sequence: TGTGCCAGCAGTTCCGTGGGAGGGGAGCAGTTCTTC. Protein: CASSSVGGEQFF.

The J gene is TRBJ2-3, the V gene TRBV28, with D hard to call. The length of the CDR3 is 13 residues. Looked up from germline, CDR1 is MDHEN and CDR2 is SYDVKM. Trimming left V 6 bases short and J 1 base short, with 8 bases between. CDR3 DNA sequence: TGTGCCAGCAGCCTCTCGGGCACAGATACGCAGTATTTT. Protein sequence: CASSLSGTDTQYF.

The chain employs TRBV5-6 and TRBJ2-3; maybe TRBD2 (5 bases). Germline CDR1 reads SGHDT; CDR2 reads YYEEEE. Trimming stripped 5 bases from V and 0 bases from J, with 19 bases between. This CDR3 has 17 residues. The DNA for the CDR3 is TGTGCCAGCAGTTTCAGGAGGACCTTTACTAGCACAGATACGCAGTATTTT. Amino acid sequence: CASSFRRTFTSTDTQYF.

This clone was recorded once. The same CDR3 also results from other DNA sequences found in this sample. The chain uses TRBV6-6 and TRBJ2-1, with TRBD2 matching over 9 bases. The trim removed 2 bases at V and 4 bases at J, leaving 3 bases unmatched. This CDR3 has 15 amino acids. CDR1 and CDR2 from the germline V gene are MNHNY and SVGAGI (reference sequence). CDR3 sequence: CASSYEAGGYNEQFF. Here the CDR3 DNA reads TGTGCCAGCAGTTACGAAGCGGGGGGATACAATGAGCAGTTCTTC.

The V call is TRBV5-4, the J call TRBJ2-1; 8 nucleotides match TRBD2. The CDR3 sequence is 17 residues long. CDR1 SGHNT and CDR2 YYREEE come from the germline V gene (reference sequence). Trimming took 4 bases from V and 6 from J; bases not matched to a gene: 15. For the CDR3, the DNA is TGTGCCAGCAGCCCACCGGCGGGGGGTTCAGTTCCCAATGAGCAGTTCTTC. Translating gives CASSPPAGGSVPNEQFF.